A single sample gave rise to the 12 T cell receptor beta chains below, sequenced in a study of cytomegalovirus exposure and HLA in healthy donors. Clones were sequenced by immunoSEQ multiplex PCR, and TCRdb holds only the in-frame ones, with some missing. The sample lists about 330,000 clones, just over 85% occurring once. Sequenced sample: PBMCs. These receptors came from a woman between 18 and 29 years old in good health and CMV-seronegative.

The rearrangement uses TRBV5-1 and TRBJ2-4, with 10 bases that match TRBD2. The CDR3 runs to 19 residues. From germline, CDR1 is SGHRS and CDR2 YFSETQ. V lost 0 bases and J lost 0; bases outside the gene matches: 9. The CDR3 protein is CASSLEGLAIDLAKNIQYF. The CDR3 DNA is TGCGCCAGCAGCTTGGAGGGACTAGCGATCGACTTAGCCAAAAACATTCAGTACTTC.

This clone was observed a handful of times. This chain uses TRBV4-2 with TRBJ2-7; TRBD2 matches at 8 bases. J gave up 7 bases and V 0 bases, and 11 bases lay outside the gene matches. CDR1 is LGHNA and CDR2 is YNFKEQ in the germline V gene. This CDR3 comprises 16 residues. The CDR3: CASSQDELAEVGEQYF. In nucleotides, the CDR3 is TGTGCCAGCAGCCAAGATGAACTAGCGGAGGTGGGGGAGCAGTACTTC.

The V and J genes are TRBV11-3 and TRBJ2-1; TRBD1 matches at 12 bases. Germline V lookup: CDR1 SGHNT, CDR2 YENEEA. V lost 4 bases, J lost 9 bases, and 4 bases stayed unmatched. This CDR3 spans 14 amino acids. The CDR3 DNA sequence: TGTGCCAGCAGCTCGGGACAGGGGGCGGGTGAGCAGTTCTTC. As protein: CASSSGQGAGEQFF.

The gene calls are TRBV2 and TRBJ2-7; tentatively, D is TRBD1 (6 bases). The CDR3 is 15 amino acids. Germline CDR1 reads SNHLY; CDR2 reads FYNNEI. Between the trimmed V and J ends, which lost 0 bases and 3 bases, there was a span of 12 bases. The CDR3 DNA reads TGTGCCAGCAGTGAAGCGCGCGGACAGTACTACGAGCAGTACTTC. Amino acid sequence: CASSEARGQYYEQYF.

The DNA for the CDR3 is TGTGCCACCAGCAGAGATCGGGTCGGTCAAGGTCAGCCCCAGCATTTT. Its translation: CATSRDRVGQGQPQHF. The rearrangement joins TRBV15 to TRBJ1-5; the D is unclear. Germline V gives CDR1 LNHNV, CDR2 YYDKDF (reference sequence). Trimming took 0 bases from V and 6 from J, leaving 15 bases between them. The CDR3 covers 16 residues.

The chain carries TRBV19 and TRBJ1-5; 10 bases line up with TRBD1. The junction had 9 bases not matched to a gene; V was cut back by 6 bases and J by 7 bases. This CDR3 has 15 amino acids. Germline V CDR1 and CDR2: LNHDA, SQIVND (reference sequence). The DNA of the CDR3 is TGTGCCAGTAGACCACGGACAGGGGGAGGCCAGCCCCAGCATTTT. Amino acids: CASRPRTGGGQPQHF.

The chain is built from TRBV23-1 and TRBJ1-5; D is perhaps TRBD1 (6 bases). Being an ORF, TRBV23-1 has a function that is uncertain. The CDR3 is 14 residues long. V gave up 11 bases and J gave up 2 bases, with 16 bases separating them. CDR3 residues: CARRIGGCNQPQHF. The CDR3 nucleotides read TGCGCCCGCCGGATAGGGGGATGCAATCAGCCCCAGCATTTT.

CDR3 sequence: CASRPSHDSYEQYF. DNA of the CDR3: TGTGCCAGCCGCCCTAGCCATGATTCCTACGAGCAGTACTTC. The chain joins TRBV6-5 to TRBJ2-7; TRBD2 might be the D (5 bases). V lost 8 bases, J lost 1 base, and 15 bases lay in between. CDR3 length equals 14 residues. CDR1 MNHEY and CDR2 SVGAGI come from the germline V gene.

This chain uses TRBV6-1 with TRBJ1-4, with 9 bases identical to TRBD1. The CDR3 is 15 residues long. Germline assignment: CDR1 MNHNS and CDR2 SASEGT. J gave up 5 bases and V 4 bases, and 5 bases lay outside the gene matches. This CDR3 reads CASSGRQGGNEKLFF. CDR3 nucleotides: TGTGCCAGCAGTGGCCGACAGGGGGGGAATGAAAAACTGTTTTTT.

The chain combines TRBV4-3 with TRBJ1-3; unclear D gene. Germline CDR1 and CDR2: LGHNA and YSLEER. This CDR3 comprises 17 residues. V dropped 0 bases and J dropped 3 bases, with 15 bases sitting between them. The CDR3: CASSQDFAAADGNTIYF. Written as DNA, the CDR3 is TGCGCCAGCAGCCAAGACTTTGCGGCAGCAGATGGAAACACCATATATTTT.

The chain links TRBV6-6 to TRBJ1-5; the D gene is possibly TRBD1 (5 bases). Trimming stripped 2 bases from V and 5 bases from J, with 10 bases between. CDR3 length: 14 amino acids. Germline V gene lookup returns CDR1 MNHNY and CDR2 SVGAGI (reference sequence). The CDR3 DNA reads TGTGCCAGCAGTTACAGGGGTCGGGATCAGCCCCAGCATTTT. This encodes CASSYRGRDQPQHF.

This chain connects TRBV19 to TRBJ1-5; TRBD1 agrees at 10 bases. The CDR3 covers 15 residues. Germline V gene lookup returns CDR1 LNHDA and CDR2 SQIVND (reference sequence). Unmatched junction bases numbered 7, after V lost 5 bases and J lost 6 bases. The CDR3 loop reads CASSPPDRGTQPQHF. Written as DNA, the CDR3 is TGTGCCAGTAGTCCACCGGACAGGGGGACTCAGCCCCAGCATTTT.